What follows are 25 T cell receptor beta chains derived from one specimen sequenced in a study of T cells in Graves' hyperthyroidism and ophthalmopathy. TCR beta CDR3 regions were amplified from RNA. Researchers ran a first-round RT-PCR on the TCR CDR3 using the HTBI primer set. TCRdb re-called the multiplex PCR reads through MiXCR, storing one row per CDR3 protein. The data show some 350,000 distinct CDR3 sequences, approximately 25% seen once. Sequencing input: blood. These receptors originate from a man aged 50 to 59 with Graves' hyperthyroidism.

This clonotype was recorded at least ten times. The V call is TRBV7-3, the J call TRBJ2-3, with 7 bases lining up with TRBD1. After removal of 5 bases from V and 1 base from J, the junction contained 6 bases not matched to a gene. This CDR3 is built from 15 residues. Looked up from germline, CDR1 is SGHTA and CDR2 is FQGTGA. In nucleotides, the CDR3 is TGTGCCAGCAGCCAAACGGGACAGCGCACAGATACGCAGTATTTT. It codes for CASSQTGQRTDTQYF.

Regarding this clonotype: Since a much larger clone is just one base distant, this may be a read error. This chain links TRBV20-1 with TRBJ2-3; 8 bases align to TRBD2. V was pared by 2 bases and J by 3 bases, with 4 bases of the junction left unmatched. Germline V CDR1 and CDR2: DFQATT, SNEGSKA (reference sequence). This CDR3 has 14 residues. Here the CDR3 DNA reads TGCAGTGCTAGACCAGCGGGAGCGACAGATACGCAGTATTTT. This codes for CSARPAGATDTQYF.

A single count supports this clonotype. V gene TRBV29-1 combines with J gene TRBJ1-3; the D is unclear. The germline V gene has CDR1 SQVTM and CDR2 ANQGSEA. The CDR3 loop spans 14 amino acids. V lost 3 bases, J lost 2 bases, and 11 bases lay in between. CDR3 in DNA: TGCAGCGTTGATCCGGGAAGGACTGGAAACACCATATATTTT. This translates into CSVDPGRTGNTIYF. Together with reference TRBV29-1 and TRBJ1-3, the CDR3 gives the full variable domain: SAVISQKPSRDICQRGTSLTIQCQVDSQVTMMFWYRQQPGQSLTLIATANQGSEATYESGFVIDKFPISRPNLTFSTLTVSNMSPEDSSIYLCSVDPGRTGNTIYFGEGSWLTVV.

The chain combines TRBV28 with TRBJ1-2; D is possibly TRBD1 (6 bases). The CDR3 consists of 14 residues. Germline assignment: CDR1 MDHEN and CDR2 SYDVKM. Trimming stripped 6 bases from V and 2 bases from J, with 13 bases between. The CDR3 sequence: CASSLDRKNYGYTF. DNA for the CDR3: TGTGCCAGCAGCCTAGACAGGAAGAACTATGGCTACACCTTC.

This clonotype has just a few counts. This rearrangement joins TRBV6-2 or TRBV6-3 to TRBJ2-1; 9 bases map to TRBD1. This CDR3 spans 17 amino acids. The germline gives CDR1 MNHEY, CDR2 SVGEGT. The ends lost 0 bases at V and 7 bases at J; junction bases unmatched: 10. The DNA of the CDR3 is TGTGCCAGCAGTTACTCCCCCTCGGACAGGGGTCCTAATGAGCAGTTCTTC. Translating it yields CASSYSPSDRGPNEQFF.

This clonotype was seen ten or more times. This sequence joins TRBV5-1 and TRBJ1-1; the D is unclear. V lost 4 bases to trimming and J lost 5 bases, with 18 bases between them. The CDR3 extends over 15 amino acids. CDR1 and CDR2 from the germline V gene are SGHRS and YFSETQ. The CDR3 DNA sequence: TGCGCCAGCAGCCCCGAACAAAGCGCACGGACTGAAGCTTTCTTT. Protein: CASSPEQSARTEAFF.

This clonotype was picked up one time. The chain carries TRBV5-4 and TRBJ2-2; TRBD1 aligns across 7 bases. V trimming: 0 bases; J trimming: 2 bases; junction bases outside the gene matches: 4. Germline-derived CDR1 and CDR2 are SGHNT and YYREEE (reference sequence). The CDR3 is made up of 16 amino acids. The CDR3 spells CASSLVRGFNTGELFF. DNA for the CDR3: TGTGCCAGCAGCTTGGTCAGGGGGTTTAACACCGGGGAGCTGTTTTTT.

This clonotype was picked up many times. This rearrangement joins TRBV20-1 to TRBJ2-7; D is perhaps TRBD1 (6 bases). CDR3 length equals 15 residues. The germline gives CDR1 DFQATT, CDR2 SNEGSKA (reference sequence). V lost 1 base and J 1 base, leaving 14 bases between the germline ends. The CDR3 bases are TGCAGTGCTAGAGGACTCCGGGACAAGTCCTACGAGCAGTACTTC. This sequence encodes CSARGLRDKSYEQYF.

CDR3 amino acids: CSASPPLAGINEQFF. The CDR3 coding sequence is TGCAGTGCTAGCCCCCCTCTAGCGGGCATCAATGAGCAGTTCTTC. This chain links TRBV20-1 with TRBJ2-1, with TRBD2 matching over 8 bases. The V segment lost 3 bases and the J segment 6 bases; nucleotides outside the gene matches: 10. This CDR3 spans 15 amino acids. The germline gives CDR1 DFQATT, CDR2 SNEGSKA (reference sequence).

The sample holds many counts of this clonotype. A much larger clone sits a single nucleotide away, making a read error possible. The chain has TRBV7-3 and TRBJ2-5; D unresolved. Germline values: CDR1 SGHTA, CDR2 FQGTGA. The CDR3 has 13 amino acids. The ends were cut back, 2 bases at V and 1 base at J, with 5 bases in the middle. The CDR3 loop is CASSLSPQETQYF. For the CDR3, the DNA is TGTGCCAGCAGCTTATCCCCCCAAGAGACCCAGTACTTC.

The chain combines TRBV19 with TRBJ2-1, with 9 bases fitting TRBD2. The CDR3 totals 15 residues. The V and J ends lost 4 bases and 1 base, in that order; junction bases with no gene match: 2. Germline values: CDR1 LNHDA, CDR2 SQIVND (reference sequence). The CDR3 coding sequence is TGTGCCAGTAGTACTCTAGCGGGGTCCTACAATGAGCAGTTCTTC. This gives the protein CASSTLAGSYNEQFF.

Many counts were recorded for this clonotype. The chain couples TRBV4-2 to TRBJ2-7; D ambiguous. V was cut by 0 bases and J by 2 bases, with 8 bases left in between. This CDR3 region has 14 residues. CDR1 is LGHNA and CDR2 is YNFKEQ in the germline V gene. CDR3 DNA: TGTGCCAGCAGCCAAGATCCTGGGCCCTACGAGCAGTACTTC. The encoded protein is CASSQDPGPYEQYF.

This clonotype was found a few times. Here the CDR3 reads CASSKGLAASTDTQYF. Written as DNA, the CDR3 is TGCGCCAGCAGTAAGGGACTAGCGGCTAGCACAGATACGCAGTATTTT. The chain has TRBV10-1 and TRBJ2-3; 11 bases are a match to TRBD2. The CDR3 is made up of 16 amino acids. Trimming cost V 5 bases and J 0 bases; bases outside gene matches: 4. The germline V gene encodes CDR1 WNHNN and CDR2 SYGVQD (reference sequence).

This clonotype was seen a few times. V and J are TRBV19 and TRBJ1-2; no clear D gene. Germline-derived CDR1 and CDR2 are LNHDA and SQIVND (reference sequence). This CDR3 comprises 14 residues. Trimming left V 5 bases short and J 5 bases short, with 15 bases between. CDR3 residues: CASSVRPEGYGYTF. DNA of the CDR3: TGTGCCAGTAGTGTACGGCCAGAAGGTTATGGCTACACCTTC.

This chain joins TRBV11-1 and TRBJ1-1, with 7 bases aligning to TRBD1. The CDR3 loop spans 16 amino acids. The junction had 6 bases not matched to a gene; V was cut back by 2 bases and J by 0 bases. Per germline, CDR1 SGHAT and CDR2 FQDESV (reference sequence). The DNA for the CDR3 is TGTGCCAGCAGCTTACTGGGACAGCTCATGAACACTGAAGCTTTCTTT. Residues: CASSLLGQLMNTEAFF.

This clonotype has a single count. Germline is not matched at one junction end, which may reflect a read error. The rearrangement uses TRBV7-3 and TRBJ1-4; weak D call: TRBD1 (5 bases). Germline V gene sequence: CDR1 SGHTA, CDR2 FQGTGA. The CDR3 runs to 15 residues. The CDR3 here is CASSQDSRVLGKLFF. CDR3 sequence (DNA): TGCGCCAGCAGCCAAGATAGCAGGGTTCTTGGAAAACTGTTTTTT.

CDR3 DNA: TGTGCCAGCAGTCCGAGACAGACTTGGCCGGGGGAGCTGTTTTTT. Translation: CASSPRQTWPGELFF. The genes are TRBV28 and TRBJ2-2; tentative D call: TRBD1 (5 bases). V was cut by 5 bases and J by 8 bases, with 18 bases left in between. The CDR3 runs to 15 residues. Per germline, CDR1 MDHEN and CDR2 SYDVKM.

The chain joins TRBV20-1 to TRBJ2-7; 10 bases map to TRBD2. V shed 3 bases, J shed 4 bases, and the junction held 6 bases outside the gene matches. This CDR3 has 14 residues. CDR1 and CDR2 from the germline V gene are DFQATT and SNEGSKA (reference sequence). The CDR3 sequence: CSASTSGIYYEQYF. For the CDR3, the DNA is TGCAGTGCTAGTACTAGCGGGATTTATTACGAGCAGTACTTC.

This CDR3 is CASQDTHQPQHF. CDR3 DNA sequence: TGTGCCAGCCAGGACACCCATCAGCCCCAGCATTTT. The V gene is TRBV19, the J gene TRBJ1-5, with D possibly TRBD1 on 5 matching bases. This CDR3 has 12 amino acids. Germline V gene sequence: CDR1 LNHDA, CDR2 SQIVND (reference sequence). Trimming removed 9 bases at V and 5 bases at J, with 11 bases between.

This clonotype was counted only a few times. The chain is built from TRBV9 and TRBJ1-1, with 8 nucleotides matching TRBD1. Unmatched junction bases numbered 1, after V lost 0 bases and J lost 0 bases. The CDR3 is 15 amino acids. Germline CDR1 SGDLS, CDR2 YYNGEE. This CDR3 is CASSVGDRMNTEAFF. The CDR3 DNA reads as TGTGCCAGCAGCGTAGGGGACAGGATGAACACTGAAGCTTTCTTT. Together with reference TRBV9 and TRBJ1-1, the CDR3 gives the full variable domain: DSGVTQTPKHLITATGQRVTLRCSPRSGDLSVYWYQQSLDQGLQFLIQYYNGEERAKGNILERFSAQQFPDLHSELNLSSLELGDSALYFCASSVGDRMNTEAFFGQGTRLTVV.

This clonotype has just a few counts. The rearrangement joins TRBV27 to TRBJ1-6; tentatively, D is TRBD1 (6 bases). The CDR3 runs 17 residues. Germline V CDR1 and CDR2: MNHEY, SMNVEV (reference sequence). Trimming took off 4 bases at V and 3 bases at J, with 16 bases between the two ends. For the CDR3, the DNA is TGTGCCAGCAGTTCCCGGGCAGGGGACCTCTATAATTCACCCCTCCACTTT. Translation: CASSSRAGDLYNSPLHF.

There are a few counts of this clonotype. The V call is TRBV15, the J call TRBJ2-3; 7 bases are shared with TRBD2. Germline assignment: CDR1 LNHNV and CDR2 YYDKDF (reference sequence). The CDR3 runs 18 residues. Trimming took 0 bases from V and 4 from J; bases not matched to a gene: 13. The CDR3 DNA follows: TGTGCCACCAGCAGAGATTTCCGTCGCGGGAGAGGGGCAGATACGCAGTATTTT. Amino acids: CATSRDFRRGRGADTQYF.

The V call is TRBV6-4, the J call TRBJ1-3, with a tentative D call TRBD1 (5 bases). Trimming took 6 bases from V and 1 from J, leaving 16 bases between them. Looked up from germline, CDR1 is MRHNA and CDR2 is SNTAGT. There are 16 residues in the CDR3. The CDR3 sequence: CASRITREGSGNTIYF. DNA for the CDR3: TGTGCCAGCAGAATAACCAGGGAGGGATCTGGAAACACCATATATTTT.

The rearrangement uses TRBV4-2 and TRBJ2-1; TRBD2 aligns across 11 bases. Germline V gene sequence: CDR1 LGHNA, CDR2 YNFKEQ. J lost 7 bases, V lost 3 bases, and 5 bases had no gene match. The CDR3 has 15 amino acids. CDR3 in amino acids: CASSHFSGRENEQFF. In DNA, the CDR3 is TGTGCCAGCAGCCACTTTAGCGGGAGGGAGAATGAGCAGTTCTTC.

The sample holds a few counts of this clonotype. The CDR3 bases are TGTGCCAGCAGTGAATCGGTTAGCGGGAGTGATGAGCAGTTCTTC. Amino acids: CASSESVSGSDEQFF. The chain joins TRBV6-1 to TRBJ2-1; the match to TRBD2 covers 9 bases. Germline V gene data show CDR1 as MNHNS and CDR2 as SASEGT. The J segment lost 8 bases and the V segment lost 2 bases, leaving 7 bases of the junction unmatched. The CDR3 loop spans 15 amino acids.